This TCR beta chain was recorded in a study of blood T cell repertoires in COVID-19 (dated by TCRdb to the early 2020s). Study-level background: Samples covering the acute and convalescent phases of COVID-19 were provided by collaborators in the United States, Italy and Spain. The prospective study material was composed of cDNA or gDNA derived from T cells, B-cell-depleted T cells, or PBMCs. Deeply sampled blood TCRbeta repertoires from subjects exposed to, actively infected with, or recovered from COVID-19 were included in the dataset. The repertoires were released in a freely available public database meant as a resource for research on the immune response to SARS-CoV-2. The samples were drawn from the first 160 participants of the ongoing ImmuneRACE study and from 1,254 subjects provided by 6 global collaborators. The sample metadata nearly always contained a de-identified subject ID, COVID-19 status, age in years and sex. Where available, HLA class I and class II types were obtained from metadata supplied by the sample provider rather than from assay-based typing. The paper's findings and limits, for the study overall: The quantity of clinical and demographic metadata differed by source and by participant and was supplied without curation.

Points on this clone: Its antigen remains unidentified. Qualities for individual bases were not recorded, and no much larger clone is one base off.

The collaborating institutions used their own protocols to collect whole blood in K2EDTA tubes. For TCRbeta analysis, collaborators shipped samples as frozen whole blood, isolated PBMCs, or DNA extracted from either of those sample types. The immunoSEQ Assay, a bias-controlled multiplex PCR, was used to amplify TCRbeta CDR3 regions from genomic DNA. On the study's bioinformatics: The number of nucleated cells in each sample was estimated by amplification of reference gene primers within the assay. To quantify the absolute abundance of each unique TCRbeta CDR3 rearrangement, sequence reads were collapsed and filtered. For each sample, productive Simpson clonality was calculated as the square root of Simpson's diversity index over productive rearrangements. The clones in this table, taken by TCRdb from immuneACCESS, are in-frame only. Not every clone is retained; where verified, under half of the shortfall comes from an unresolved V gene, and the cause of the rest is unknown. Clonal size and the V and J genes are those of that table, whereas D and trimming came from the DNA. This sample holds about 210,000 clones; around nine tenths were observed only once. Clones ranked in the top ten supply roughly 1.5% of the sample.

Trimming costs V 0 bases and J 1 base, and their ends lie 9 bases apart. The CDR3 contains 15 residues, cysteine and phenylalanine counted. The DNA shown is the 45-base CDR3, in frame from base 1. Taken from the germline V gene, the CDR1 and CDR2 loops are LGHNA and YNFKEQ. The chain was built from TRBV4-2 and TRBJ2-5; the D gene cannot be resolved reliably. This TCR was sampled from a man between 18 and 29 years old with active or convalescent COVID-19. The sample was peripheral blood. The base sequence is TGTGCCAGCAGCCAAGAGCCTTACGGCCAAGAGACCCAGTACTTC. Translation gives CASSQEPYGQETQYF.